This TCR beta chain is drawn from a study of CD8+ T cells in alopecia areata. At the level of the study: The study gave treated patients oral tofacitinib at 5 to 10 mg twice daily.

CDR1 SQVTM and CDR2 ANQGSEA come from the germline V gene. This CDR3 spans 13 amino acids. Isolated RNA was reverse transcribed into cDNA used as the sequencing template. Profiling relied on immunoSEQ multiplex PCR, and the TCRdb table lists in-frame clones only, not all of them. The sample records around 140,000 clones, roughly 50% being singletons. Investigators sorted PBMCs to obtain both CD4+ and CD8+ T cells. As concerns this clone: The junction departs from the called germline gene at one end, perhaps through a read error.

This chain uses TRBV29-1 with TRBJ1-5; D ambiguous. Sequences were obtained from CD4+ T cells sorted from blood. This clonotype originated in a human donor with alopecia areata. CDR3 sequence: CSVDLGSDQPQHF. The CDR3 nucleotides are TGCAGCGTTGATTTGGGTAGCGATCAGCCCCAGCATTTT.